Presented here are 31 T cell receptor beta chains from one specimen sequenced in a study of blood T cell repertoires in COVID-19. Generated by immunoSEQ multiplex PCR, the TCRdb table keeps only in-frame clones and is missing some. The sample contains around 400,000 clones, about 89% of which appear only once. Material for sequencing was PBMCs or T cells enriched from blood (not recorded which). The receptors were sampled from a woman in her thirties or forties who had been exposed to COVID-19.

This clone came up once. Here the CDR3 reads CASSPLPTGAPAGAEAFF. The CDR3 DNA follows: TGTGCCAGCTCACCACTCCCTACAGGGGCCCCGGCGGGCGCTGAAGCTTTCTTT. The chain uses TRBV18 and TRBJ1-1; 7 positions agree with TRBD1. Germline CDR1 is KGHSH and CDR2 is LQKENI. V lost 1 base to trimming and J lost 6 bases; unmatched junction nucleotides: 17. The CDR3 runs to 18 residues. Drawing the rest from reference TRBV18 and TRBJ1-1, the complete variable domain is NAGVMQNPRHLVRRRGQEARLRCSPMKGHSHVYWYRQLPEEGLKFMVYLQKENIIDESGMPKERFSAEFPKEGPSILRIQQVVRGDSAAYFCASSPLPTGAPAGAEAFFGQGTRLTVV.

The chain recombines TRBV5-4 with TRBJ2-5; a weak D match, TRBD2 (5 bases). Germline assignment: CDR1 SGHNT and CDR2 YYREEE (reference sequence). V was pared by 4 bases and J by 7 bases, with 14 bases between. The CDR3 is made up of 13 amino acids. Here the CDR3 DNA reads TGTGCCAGCAGCAAATACGGGGAATGGACCCAGTACTTC. This gives the protein CASSKYGEWTQYF.

The genes are TRBV3-1 (or the pseudogene TRBV3-2) and TRBJ1-2; D gene unclear. The V end was cut by 1 base, the J end by 3 bases, with 12 bases between. This CDR3 comprises 15 residues. Germline V lookup: CDR1 LGHDT, CDR2 YNNKEL (reference sequence). The CDR3 nucleotides read TGTGCCAGCAGCCAAGGGAAAGGGAGGGACTATGGCTACACCTTC. It is translated as CASSQGKGRDYGYTF.

The rearrangement joins TRBV20-1 to TRBJ1-2; D gene uncertain. The germline CDR1 and CDR2 sequences are DFQATT and SNEGSKA (reference sequence). This CDR3 is 13 amino acids long. Trimming left V 3 bases short and J 4 bases short, with 12 bases between. In DNA form, the CDR3 reads TGCAGTGCTAGTCGCCCCGAGTCCTATGGCTACACCTTC. Its protein is CSASRPESYGYTF.

The CDR3 bases are TGTGCCAGCAGCCCAAGGGACAGGGGGCTTAGCACTGAAGCTTTCTTT. It is translated as CASSPRDRGLSTEAFF. The J gene is TRBJ1-1, the V gene TRBV13, with 12 bases fitting TRBD1. The V gene end was trimmed by 5 bases and the J gene end by 4 bases; junction bases not matched to a gene: 8. In germline, CDR1 is PRHDT, CDR2 FYEKMQ (reference sequence). CDR3 length: 16 amino acids.

This chain links TRBV29-1 with TRBJ1-1; D gene ambiguous. V dropped 3 bases and J dropped 5 bases, with 13 bases sitting between them. Germline V gene data show CDR1 as SQVTM and CDR2 as ANQGSEA. CDR3 length: 13 amino acids. The chain's CDR3 is CSVDEAPGTEAFF. CDR3 nucleotides: TGCAGCGTTGATGAGGCCCCGGGAACTGAAGCTTTCTTT.

V is TRBV5-4 and J is TRBJ1-1; TRBD1 matches at 7 bases. Germline V CDR1 and CDR2: SGHNT, YYREEE (reference sequence). Germline trimming cut 3 bases from V and 2 bases from J; bases unmatched to any gene: 7. This CDR3 contains 15 residues. CDR3 residues: CASSSDRQPNTEAFF. The CDR3 DNA is TGTGCCAGCAGCTCGGACAGGCAACCAAACACTGAAGCTTTCTTT.

The gene calls are TRBV6-4 and TRBJ2-1, with 7 bases identical to TRBD2. There are 15 residues in the CDR3. Germline V gives CDR1 MRHNA, CDR2 SNTAGT. V dropped 6 bases and J dropped 7; count of bases not matched to a gene: 12. The CDR3: CASRPIAGLINEQFF. The CDR3 DNA is TGTGCCAGCAGACCGATAGCGGGCTTGATTAATGAGCAGTTCTTC.

In its sample, this clone was seen once. The junction shows a germline mismatch at one end, possibly a read error. This chain links TRBV12-3 or TRBV12-4 with TRBJ1-2; D uncertain. There are 11 residues in the CDR3. The CDR3 region has the DNA TGTGCCAGCAGTTCCGGGGAGGCAGGTTTCTTC. It translates to CASSSGEAGFF.

This clone was observed a few times. V usage is TRBV9 and J usage is TRBJ1-6; 9 nucleotides align to TRBD1. CDR1 and CDR2 from the germline V gene are SGDLS and YYNGEE. This CDR3 is built from 14 residues. V gave up 3 bases and J gave up 14 bases; unmatched junction bases: 9. The CDR3 region has the DNA TGTGCCAGCAGCGCGGGGACAGGGCCGGAATCCCTCCACTTT. Translation: CASSAGTGPESLHF.

This chain links TRBV21-1 with TRBJ2-7; TRBD2, the table's D call, lacks a check against the DNA. TRBV21-1 is flagged as a pseudogene. The CDR3 length is 16 residues. The CDR3: CASSLLTSGSLYEQYF. The CDR3 region has the DNA TGTGCCAGCAGCTTATTGACTAGCGGGAGTCTGTACGAGCAGTACTTC.

This clone was recorded once. J is TRBJ1-1 and V is TRBV13, with D uncertain. Trimming removed 1 base from V and 1 base from J, with 7 bases in between. The CDR3 consists of 14 residues. CDR1 is PRHDT and CDR2 is FYEKMQ in the germline V gene (reference sequence). The CDR3 nucleotides read TGTGCCAGCAGCTTAGTTCGTAAGAACACTGAAGCTTTCTTT. Translating gives CASSLVRKNTEAFF.

The chain is built from TRBV24-1 and TRBJ1-2, with a possible D match to TRBD1 (5 bases). This CDR3 is built from 16 residues. In germline, CDR1 is KGHDR, CDR2 SFDVKD. V lost 10 bases, J lost 3 bases, and 23 bases lay in between. CDR3 nucleotide sequence: TGTGCCACTTGGGGGACCGCGGGGGGGACCGACTATGGCTACACCTTC. Its translation is CATWGTAGGTDYGYTF.

The J gene is TRBJ1-2, the V gene TRBV24-1, with 7 bases that match TRBD1. The V gene end was trimmed by 4 bases and the J gene end by 7 bases; junction bases not matched to a gene: 11. Germline V gene sequence: CDR1 KGHDR, CDR2 SFDVKD. This CDR3 spans 15 amino acids. The DNA of the CDR3 is TGTGCCACCAGTGAGGAAGGGGGCACGGCGGGTGGCTACACCTTC. This encodes CATSEEGGTAGGYTF.

The chain uses TRBV2 and TRBJ2-1; tentative D call: TRBD2 (5 bases). The CDR3 is 16 amino acids. Per germline, CDR1 SNHLY and CDR2 FYNNEI. The ends were cut back, 1 base at V and 4 bases at J, with 14 bases in the middle. CDR3 loop: CASSEGDGGFYNEQFF. The CDR3 nucleotides read TGTGCCAGCAGTGAAGGAGATGGCGGGTTTTACAATGAGCAGTTCTTC.

The chain is built from TRBV10-1 and TRBJ2-1; 8 bases line up with TRBD2. The CDR3 has 18 residues. Trimming at V came to 2 bases and at J to 4 bases, leaving 13 bases not matched to a gene. Germline CDR1 reads WNHNN; CDR2 reads SYGVQD (reference sequence). The CDR3 sequence is CASSEGLAAPLVYNEQFF. As DNA, the CDR3 is TGCGCCAGCAGTGAGGGACTAGCAGCCCCTCTCGTTTACAATGAGCAGTTCTTC.

The chain carries TRBV30 and TRBJ2-3, with a possible D match to TRBD2 (5 bases). Trimming shortened V by 2 bases and J by 3 bases, and 18 bases separated the two germline ends. In germline, CDR1 is GTSNPN, CDR2 SVGIG (reference sequence). The CDR3 runs to 16 residues. The chain's CDR3 is CAWSYDYRAETDTQYF. In nucleotides, the CDR3 is TGTGCCTGGAGTTACGATTACAGAGCGGAGACAGATACGCAGTATTTT.

The V and J genes are TRBV3-1 (or the pseudogene TRBV3-2) and TRBJ1-3, with a possible D match to TRBD1 (5 bases). V was clipped by 8 bases and J by 0 bases, with 14 bases between them. Looked up from germline, CDR1 is LGHDT and CDR2 is YNNKEL (reference sequence). The CDR3 has 15 amino acids. The DNA for the CDR3 is TGTGCCAGCGGAAGGGGTTCTTCCTCTGGAAACACCATATATTTT. It codes for CASGRGSSSGNTIYF.

CDR3 sequence: CASSPGTDTQYF. CDR3 nucleotides: TGTGCCAGCAGTCCGGGGACAGATACGCAGTATTTT. V gene TRBV12-3 or TRBV12-4 combines with J gene TRBJ2-3; D may be TRBD2 (5 bases). The CDR3 is 12 residues long. V was shortened by 5 bases and J by 3 bases, with 6 bases between the two germline ends.

The rearrangement joins TRBV5-1 to TRBJ2-3; TRBD2 might be the D (6 bases). CDR1 SGHRS and CDR2 YFSETQ come from the germline V gene. Deletions cut 0 bases from V and 7 bases from J, with 12 bases between. CDR3 size: 14 residues. CDR3 nucleotide sequence: TGCGCCAGCAGCTTGGGTGTGGGCGGGAATACGCAGTATTTT. This codes for CASSLGVGGNTQYF.

This CDR3 reads CAWSGLRAGGTDEQFF. DNA of the CDR3: TGTGCCTGGAGTGGTCTACGAGCGGGGGGGACCGATGAGCAGTTCTTC. This chain links TRBV30 with TRBJ2-1; TRBD2 matches at 10 bases. The length of the CDR3 is 16 residues. Germline trimming cut 1 base from V and 8 bases from J; bases unmatched to any gene: 11. Germline assignment: CDR1 GTSNPN and CDR2 SVGIG (reference sequence).

The gene calls are TRBV9 and TRBJ2-1; 10 bases align to TRBD2. This CDR3 is 17 amino acids long. Germline CDR1 SGDLS, CDR2 YYNGEE. The ends lost 0 bases at V and 0 bases at J; junction bases unmatched: 3. The CDR3 loop reads CASSVGSSGSSYNEQFF. The DNA of the CDR3 is TGTGCCAGCAGCGTAGGGTCTAGCGGGAGCTCCTACAATGAGCAGTTCTTC.

The genes are TRBV13 and TRBJ2-1, with TRBD2 matching over 7 bases. The V gene's germline CDR1 is PRHDT and CDR2 FYEKMQ (reference sequence). The CDR3 has 15 residues. The V and J ends lost 5 bases and 7 bases, in that order; junction bases with no gene match: 11. DNA for the CDR3: TGTGCCAGCAGCCCCCCCGGCGGGAGAAGGAATGAGCAGTTCTTC. Its protein product is CASSPPGGRRNEQFF. The complete variable domain, with remaining parts taken from reference TRBV13 and TRBJ2-1, reads AAGVIQSPRHLIKEKRETATLKCYPIPRHDTVYWYQQGPGQDPQFLISFYEKMQSDKGSIPDRFSAQQFSDYHSELNMSSLELGDSALYFCASSPPGGRRNEQFFGPGTRLTVL.

The chain carries TRBV24-1 and TRBJ1-1; D remains unclear. The V end was cut by 2 bases, the J end by 6 bases, with 9 bases between. The CDR3 has 13 residues. CDR1 is KGHDR and CDR2 is SFDVKD in the germline V gene. The CDR3 nucleotides read TGTGCCACCAGTGATTCCGTTGTCGCTGAAGCTTTCTTT. Protein product: CATSDSVVAEAFF.

The gene calls are TRBV12-3 or TRBV12-4 and TRBJ1-2; D call uncertain. The germline V and J ends were trimmed by 8 bases and 11 bases, with 12 bases remaining between them. This CDR3 is built from 10 residues. CDR3 nucleotides: TGTGCCAGCGGGTGGAGAGCGTACACCTTC. Amino acid sequence: CASGWRAYTF.

This chain connects TRBV4-1 to TRBJ2-1; 11 bases agree with TRBD2. CDR3 length: 17 amino acids. After removal of 3 bases from V and 5 bases from J, the junction contained 9 bases not matched to a gene. Germline V gene lookup returns CDR1 MGHRA and CDR2 YSYEKL. CDR3 DNA: TGCGCCAGCAGCCAGGGGACCGGGACTAGCGGTGACAATGAGCAGTTCTTC. Encoded protein: CASSQGTGTSGDNEQFF.

The CDR3 loop reads CASSLVSGVNYGYTF. CDR3 coding DNA: TGTGCCAGCAGCTTAGTTTCGGGAGTTAACTATGGCTACACCTTC. The rearrangement links TRBV7-8 to TRBJ1-2; the D is unclear. V lost 1 base, J lost 1 base, and 10 bases lay in between. CDR3 length: 15 amino acids. Per germline, CDR1 SGHVS and CDR2 FQNEAQ.

Here the CDR3 DNA reads TGTGCCAGCTCACCGGACAGGGAAGGCTACACCTTC. Encoded protein: CASSPDREGYTF. V and J are TRBV18 and TRBJ1-2, with 8 nucleotides matching TRBD1. J lost 8 bases, V lost 3 bases, and 2 bases had no gene match. The CDR3 totals 12 residues. The germline V gene has CDR1 KGHSH and CDR2 LQKENI.

V is TRBV5-4 and J is TRBJ2-3; TRBD1 matches 7 bases. From germline, CDR1 is SGHNT and CDR2 YYREEE (reference sequence). V trimming: 2 bases; J trimming: 4 bases; junction bases outside the gene matches: 10. This CDR3 is 16 amino acids long. In nucleotides, the CDR3 is TGTGCCAGCAGCTTCCCTCCGGGACAGATATCAGATACGCAGTATTTT. The encoded protein is CASSFPPGQISDTQYF.

The chain links TRBV27 to TRBJ1-2; 9 nucleotides line up with TRBD1. Germline lookup yields CDR1 MNHEY and CDR2 SMNVEV (reference sequence). With V trimmed by 6 bases and J by 8 bases, 7 bases remained unmatched. This CDR3 has 13 amino acids. CDR3 residues: CASSLGTGHGYTF. The CDR3 DNA reads as TGTGCCAGCAGCCTAGGGACAGGGCACGGCTACACCTTC.

V is TRBV7-6 and J is TRBJ2-7, with 8 bases identical to TRBD1. This CDR3 is 15 amino acids long. Germline assignment: CDR1 SGHVS and CDR2 FNYEAQ. J gave up 2 bases and V 1 base, and 4 bases lay outside the gene matches. CDR3 residues: CASSLGQGPPYEQYF. DNA of the CDR3: TGTGCCAGCAGCTTAGGACAGGGGCCGCCCTACGAGCAGTACTTC.